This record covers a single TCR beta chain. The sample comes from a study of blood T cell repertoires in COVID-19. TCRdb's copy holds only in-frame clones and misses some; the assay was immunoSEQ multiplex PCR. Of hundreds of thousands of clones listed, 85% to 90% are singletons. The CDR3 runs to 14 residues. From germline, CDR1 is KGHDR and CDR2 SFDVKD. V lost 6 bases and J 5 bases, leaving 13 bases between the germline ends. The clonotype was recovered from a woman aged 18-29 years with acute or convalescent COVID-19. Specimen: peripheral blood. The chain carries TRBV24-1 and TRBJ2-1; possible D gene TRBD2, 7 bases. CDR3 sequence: CATSPPGGNNEQFF. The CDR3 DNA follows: TGTGCCACCAGTCCGCCGGGGGGCAACAATGAGCAGTTCTTC.